This T cell receptor (beta chain) comes out of a study of cytomegalovirus exposure and HLA in healthy donors. The study ran its PCR with 60 Vbeta and 13 Jbeta primers. Libraries were prepared by immunoSEQ multiplex PCR; TCRdb keeps only in-frame clonotypes and omits some of them. The sample holds about 210,000 clones, roughly 86% seen once. Trimming shortened V by 3 bases and J by 2 bases, and 13 bases separated the two germline ends. CDR3 size: 16 residues. The germline CDR1 and CDR2 sequences are KGHSH and LQKENI. The TCR sequence derives from a man in his forties or fifties in good health and CMV-seropositive. What was sequenced was PBMCs. The J gene is TRBJ1-4, the V gene TRBV18; D is possibly TRBD1 (6 bases). CDR3 amino acids: CASSPVATGTNEKLFF. The CDR3 DNA follows: TGTGCCAGCTCACCGGTAGCGACAGGCACTAATGAAAAACTGTTTTTT.